This T cell receptor beta chain was recorded in a study of blood T cells in healthy people across ages (dated by TCRdb to between 2015 and 2016). About the full investigation: Template switching captured roughly one uniquely barcoded TCR beta cDNA molecule per two T cells in model experiments. Using deep sequencing normalized with unique cDNA molecular identifiers, the study measured how TCR beta repertoire diversity changes with age. Donors were grouped into four age groups: young (average 16 years), middle-aged (less than 40), aged (around 56) and long-lived (over 80). Donors of different ages were randomly distributed across sequencing lanes to avoid experimental bias. For two donors (one aged 18 to 29 and one aged 80 or older), the study analyzed two additional independent replicas of 1 million unique cDNA reads from the same blood draw. Study-wide findings and limitations: Bulk unsorted PBMC profiling prevented conclusive comparison of naive and antigen-experienced compartments. Donor CMV infection status was unknown, potentially confounding age-related changes in expanded clonotypes. The percentage of naive T cells measured by flow cytometry correlated strongly with observed TCR beta diversity. Estimates of total diversity from one million sequenced T cells were regarded as lower bounds and underestimates. Compared with the aged group, the long-lived group had more naive CD4+ T cells, fewer expanded clones and increased TCR diversity, a pattern suggesting age selection. Observed TCR beta diversity per million T cells fell roughly linearly with age, and a significant reduction was already apparent by age approximately 41.

V gives up 5 bases and J gives up 6 bases, and the segment between their germline ends measures 8 bases. Inclusive of the bounding cysteine and phenylalanine, the CDR3 is 12 residues long. Of the read, only the CDR3 DNA is kept; its 36 bases are in frame from base 1. The germline V gene (reference sequence) provides CDR1 LGHDT and CDR2 YNNKEL. Receptors were amplified or captured by 5' RACE. Sequencing used an Illumina HiSeq 2500. A second PCR of roughly 6 to 12 cycles was run with a J-beta primer mix and a sample-barcoded 5' primer. Each TCR beta cDNA molecule received a unique molecular identifier from a template-switch 5' adaptor carrying 12 random nucleotides. Each sample yielded at least 3 million CDR3-containing paired-end reads. All of the RNA was converted into first-strand cDNA using the Mint cDNA synthesis kit, with a TRBC-specific oligonucleotide serving as the primer. After uracil-DNA glycosylase treatment, a first 18-cycle PCR used universal primers M1SS and BC2_uni_R on all cDNA. In the paper's pipeline: For normalization, 1 million high-quality reads, each with a distinct molecular identifier, were randomly selected from each sample. Reads with shared molecular identifiers were discarded instead of being binned into consensus sequences. MiTCR, run with a Q25 quality threshold and the strictest error-elimination algorithm, handled CDR3 identification, clonotype clustering and error correction. A nonparametric unseen species model with Euler transformation was used to estimate a lower bound on total TCR beta diversity. TCRdb itself trimmed the public reads at Q25 with fastp, ran MiXCR and retained productive beta chains. When rows share a CDR3 protein, they turn into one entry using the most common DNA and genes. Here the V and J calls rest on TCRdb's processing, not on the authors' analysis. This sample is represented by some 1.5 million distinct CDR3 sequences; over 25% of them were singletons. The top ten clones comprise 7.7% of the sample.

Donors were about 36 systemically healthy Caucasian individuals from Russia aged about 6 to 100 years. Each donor gave approximately 9.3 milliliters of peripheral blood, collected into EDTA-treated Vacutainer tubes. Ficoll-Paque density-gradient centrifugation was used to isolate PBMCs, with at least 6.5 million per sample. Trizol reagent was used to extract total RNA from the PBMCs, yielding at least 5 micrograms per sample. The percentages of naive CD45RAhigh/CD27high T cells were determined by flow cytometry on a PBMC aliquot from every donor. This clonotype was seen at least ten times. The antigen it recognizes is unknown. Base-call qualities are not available, and no considerably larger clone is one nucleotide away.

The origin of this receptor is a woman in her twenties or thirties in good health. The chain links TRBV3-1 with TRBJ1-5; no D gene can be assigned with confidence. The sequenced sample consisted of blood. The CDR3 protein is CASSYLSQPQHF. In nucleotide form, the sequence is TGTGCCAGCAGCTACTTGAGTCAGCCCCAGCATTTT.